The 5 T cell receptor beta chains reported below all come from one sample, sequenced in a study of T cell responses to AZD1222 COVID-19 vaccine. The data were produced by immunoSEQ multiplex PCR, yet TCRdb's version contains in-frame clones alone and is incomplete. The sample lists about 76,000 clones; roughly 90% were seen once. This sample comprised peripheral blood, obtained on day 0 of AZD1222 vaccination. The receptors originated from an adult in good health.

This sequence joins TRBV5-4 and TRBJ1-2; D gene uncertain. CDR1 and CDR2 (germline): SGHNT, YYREEE (reference sequence). The length of the CDR3 is 15 residues. V was trimmed by 1 base and J by 7 bases, leaving 17 bases between them. As DNA, the CDR3 is TGTGCCAGCAGCTTGAGGGTGGGATCAGGCCCTGGCTACACCTTC. It codes for CASSLRVGSGPGYTF. The entire variable domain, with the rest obtained from reference TRBV5-4 and TRBJ1-2, is as follows: ETGVTQSPTHLIKTRGQQVTLRCSSQSGHNTVSWYQQALGQGPQFIFQYYREEENGRGNFPPRFSGLQFPNYSSELNVNALELDDSALYLCASSLRVGSGPGYTFGSGTRLTVV.

This chain uses TRBV5-1 with TRBJ2-3; D remains ambiguous. This CDR3 spans 13 amino acids. Germline CDR1 is SGHRS and CDR2 is YFSETQ. V was shortened by 3 bases and J by 4 bases, with 9 bases between the two germline ends. The CDR3 sequence is CASSSLGPDTQYF. The CDR3 DNA is TGCGCCAGCAGCTCCCTCGGCCCAGATACGCAGTATTTT.

V usage is TRBV7-8 and J usage is TRBJ2-3, with TRBD2 matching 9 bases. The CDR3 length is 16 residues. Per the germline V gene, CDR1 is SGHVS and CDR2 is FQNEAQ. With 5 bases clipped from V and 1 base from J, the junction kept 7 bases outside the gene matches. The CDR3 nucleotides read TGTGCCAGCAGCCCCTCGGCTAGCGGGGGCACAGATACGCAGTATTTT. This encodes CASSPSASGGTDTQYF.

This rearrangement joins TRBV15 to TRBJ2-1, with 14 bases aligning to TRBD2. CDR1 and CDR2 (germline): LNHNV, YYDKDF (reference sequence). Trimming took 5 bases from V and 8 from J; bases not matched to a gene: 8. The CDR3 contains 16 residues. The CDR3 reads CATSRRLAGGPDEQFF. As DNA, the CDR3 is TGTGCCACCAGCCGAAGACTAGCGGGGGGGCCCGATGAGCAGTTCTTC.

The chain joins TRBV29-1 to TRBJ2-1; no firm D call. This CDR3 is built from 10 residues. Trimming cost V 2 bases and J 11 bases, with 7 bases left between them. Germline CDR1 reads SQVTM; CDR2 reads ANQGSEA. The CDR3 is CSVEIGKQFF. CDR3 nucleotide sequence: TGCAGCGTTGAAATTGGGAAGCAGTTCTTC.